Listed here are 32 T cell receptor beta chains from one sample, sequenced in a study of cytotoxic CD8 clonotypes in ibrutinib-treated CLL. Method: immunoSEQ multiplex PCR; TCRdb's copy keeps in-frame clones and lacks some. Among around 41,000 clones listed, 60% to 75% were seen once. Here the sequenced sample was PBMCs, taken at disease progression, from a patient treated with ibrutinib. The source is a human donor with chronic lymphocytic leukemia.

The genes are TRBV19 and TRBJ1-5; TRBD1 matches at 7 bases. The J segment lost 5 bases and the V segment lost 10 bases, leaving 11 bases of the junction unmatched. Germline V CDR1 and CDR2: LNHDA, SQIVND (reference sequence). The CDR3 runs to 14 residues. Here the CDR3 DNA reads TGTGCCACCGATCCACAGGGGTTCTATCAGCCCCAGCATTTT. Encoded protein: CATDPQGFYQPQHF.

The gene calls are TRBV5-4 and TRBJ2-1, with 10 bases aligning to TRBD2. Trimming took 4 bases from V and 8 from J; bases not matched to a gene: 21. This CDR3 is built from 19 residues. Per germline, CDR1 SGHNT and CDR2 YYREEE (reference sequence). CDR3 loop: CASSIDGRVLAGRPDEQFF. Here the CDR3 DNA reads TGTGCCAGCAGCATTGACGGACGGGTACTAGCGGGGCGGCCCGATGAGCAGTTCTTC.

The rearrangement uses TRBV19 and TRBJ2-7; D is unclear. Germline V CDR1 and CDR2: LNHDA, SQIVND (reference sequence). This CDR3 is 11 amino acids long. The V end lost 2 bases, the J end lost 5 bases, and 4 bases lay between the germline ends. The CDR3 nucleotides read TGTGCCAGTAGTATATTTAACGAGCAGTACTTC. It translates to CASSIFNEQYF.

The chain employs TRBV5-1 and TRBJ2-7; 9 bases align to TRBD2. Germline loops: CDR1 SGHRS, CDR2 YFSETQ. V lost 6 bases, J lost 4 bases, and 11 bases stayed unmatched. The CDR3 is made up of 15 amino acids. The CDR3 DNA sequence: TGCGCCAGCAAGGAAAGGGGGACTAGCAGTTACGAGCAGTACTTC. It yields the protein CASKERGTSSYEQYF.

The table lists this clone with a count of one. The chain has TRBV15 and TRBJ2-1; no clear D. Germline V gene data show CDR1 as LNHNV and CDR2 as YYDKDF (reference sequence). V lost 5 bases and J lost 6, with 26 bases in between. This CDR3 has 18 amino acids. CDR3 coding DNA: TGTGCCACCAGCGGTTCCCGACCAGATCCCTCTATTTCCAATGAGCAGTTCTTC. This codes for CATSGSRPDPSISNEQFF.

This chain uses TRBV30 with TRBJ1-1; 7 bases are shared with TRBD1. The V gene's germline CDR1 is GTSNPN and CDR2 SVGIG (reference sequence). The CDR3 extends over 13 amino acids. The V gene end was trimmed by 4 bases and the J gene end by 3 bases; junction bases not matched to a gene: 5. In DNA form, the CDR3 reads TGTGCCTGGATGGCAGGGGGGGACACTGAAGCTTTCTTT. Translation: CAWMAGGDTEAFF.

V is TRBV2 and J is TRBJ1-5; 9 bases are shared with TRBD1. The germline V gene encodes CDR1 SNHLY and CDR2 FYNNEI. This CDR3 has 14 residues. The V gene end was trimmed by 4 bases and the J gene end by 2 bases; junction bases not matched to a gene: 0. Here the CDR3 reads CASSGTGGNQPQHF. Written as DNA, the CDR3 is TGTGCCAGCAGTGGGACAGGGGGCAATCAGCCCCAGCATTTT.

A single count supports this clone. The rearrangement links TRBV28 to TRBJ1-3, with a possible D match to TRBD1 (5 bases). This CDR3 contains 15 residues. Germline-derived CDR1 and CDR2 are MDHEN and SYDVKM. V lost 6 bases to trimming and J lost 0 bases, with 12 bases between them. The CDR3 is CASSLQTVSGNTIYF. In DNA form, the CDR3 reads TGTGCCAGCAGCCTCCAGACAGTCTCTGGAAACACCATATATTTT.

The chain recombines TRBV10-1 with TRBJ2-1; D is undetermined. The CDR3 is made up of 12 amino acids. Germline CDR1 is WNHNN and CDR2 is SYGVQD (reference sequence). Trimming shortened V by 3 bases and J by 6 bases, and 6 bases separated the two germline ends. The CDR3 spells CASSEDPNEQFF. Written as DNA, the CDR3 is TGCGCCAGCAGTGAAGACCCCAATGAGCAGTTCTTC.

The V gene is TRBV28, the J gene TRBJ1-1; TRBD1 agrees at 9 bases. The CDR3 has 16 residues. With V trimmed by 4 bases and J by 2 bases, 8 bases remained unmatched. Germline V gene sequence: CDR1 MDHEN, CDR2 SYDVKM. The CDR3 DNA reads TGTGCCAGCAGTTCTCCGACAGGGGGGGTAAACACTGAAGCTTTCTTT. Protein sequence: CASSSPTGGVNTEAFF.

The rearrangement links TRBV4-2 to TRBJ2-1; TRBD2 is a possible D gene (7 bases). This CDR3 is built from 15 residues. V was shortened by 4 bases and J by 4 bases, with 14 bases between the two germline ends. The germline gives CDR1 LGHNA, CDR2 YNFKEQ. The CDR3 here is CASSPNRGGYNEQFF. DNA for the CDR3: TGTGCCAGCAGCCCGAATAGGGGGGGTTACAATGAGCAGTTCTTC.

V usage is TRBV10-3 and J usage is TRBJ1-3; D ambiguous. V shed 8 bases and J shed 3 bases, with 8 bases lying between them. CDR3 length equals 12 residues. The germline CDR1 and CDR2 sequences are ENHRY and SYGVKD. The CDR3 reads CAILDRGNTIYF. The CDR3 DNA is TGTGCCATCCTTGACCGTGGAAACACCATATATTTT.

The V and J genes are TRBV30 and TRBJ2-5; D gene ambiguous. Germline CDR1 GTSNPN, CDR2 SVGIG (reference sequence). The ends were cut back, 8 bases at V and 4 bases at J, with 11 bases in the middle. CDR3 length: 11 amino acids. CDR3 region: CATQVGETQYF. The DNA of the CDR3 is TGTGCCACGCAGGTTGGAGAGACCCAGTACTTC.

The chain has TRBV6-1 and TRBJ2-1; 9 bases map to TRBD1. The length of the CDR3 is 14 residues. The germline CDR1 and CDR2 sequences are MNHNS and SASEGT. The ends lost 5 bases at V and 2 bases at J; junction bases unmatched: 1. The CDR3 nucleotides are TGTGCCAGCAGTACAGGGGGCGCCTACAATGAGCAGTTCTTC. It is translated as CASSTGGAYNEQFF.

This chain connects TRBV11-2 to TRBJ2-3, with TRBD2 matching 7 bases. From germline, CDR1 is SGHAT and CDR2 FQNNGV. V lost 3 bases and J lost 2; bases outside the gene matches: 5. The CDR3 runs 15 residues. As DNA, the CDR3 is TGTGCCAGCAGCTTGCGGCTAGCGGACACAGATACGCAGTATTTT. Translated, it gives CASSLRLADTDTQYF.

The gene calls are TRBV18 and TRBJ2-1, with a possible D match to TRBD2 (6 bases). V lost 3 bases and J lost 4, with 19 bases in between. This CDR3 has 17 residues. The germline CDR1 and CDR2 sequences are KGHSH and LQKENI. CDR3 residues: CASSPPGGVKQYNEQFF. The CDR3 DNA sequence: TGTGCCAGCTCACCCCCAGGAGGGGTTAAGCAGTACAATGAGCAGTTCTTC.

This chain's CDR3 is CASSQARPQGRNTIYF. The CDR3 DNA reads as TGCGCCAGCAGCCAAGCCCGCCCACAGGGTCGAAACACCATATATTTT. The chain has TRBV4-1 and TRBJ1-3, with D possibly being TRBD1 (6 bases). Germline CDR1 is MGHRA and CDR2 is YSYEKL. Between the trimmed V and J ends, which lost 1 base and 5 bases, there was a span of 15 bases. The CDR3 has 16 residues.

This chain uses TRBV2 with TRBJ2-7; D is uncertain. The ends were cut back, 4 bases at V and 5 bases at J, with 12 bases in the middle. This CDR3 region has 13 residues. CDR1 and CDR2 (germline): SNHLY, FYNNEI. The DNA for the CDR3 is TGTGCCAGCAGTGGAGCACCCTGGGACGAGCAGTACTTC. As protein: CASSGAPWDEQYF.

Remarks on this clone: A read error may produce the germline difference seen at one junction end. The chain recombines TRBV7-7 with TRBJ2-2, with 8 nucleotides matching TRBD1. The CDR3 covers 15 residues. Germline V CDR1 and CDR2: SSHAT, FNYEAQ (reference sequence). The CDR3 loop reads CASSSQGVNTGELFF. The DNA of the CDR3 is TGTGCTAGCAGTTCACAGGGGGTAAACACCGGGGAGCTGTTTTTT.

V and J are TRBV5-1 and TRBJ2-3, with 11 bases identical to TRBD2. With V trimmed by 6 bases and J by 4 bases, 7 bases remained unmatched. The CDR3 sequence is 15 residues long. Germline loops: CDR1 SGHRS, CDR2 YFSETQ. CDR3 in DNA: TGCGCCAGCACCATAGCGGGAGGGCCGCCAGATACGCAGTATTTT. Its translation is CASTIAGGPPDTQYF.

This clone is medium-sized in the sample. The rearrangement uses TRBV2 and TRBJ1-2, with TRBD1 identical over 10 bases. This CDR3 comprises 15 residues. Germline lookup yields CDR1 SNHLY and CDR2 FYNNEI. The trim removed 6 bases at V and 5 bases at J, leaving 9 bases unmatched. The DNA for the CDR3 is TGTGCCAGCAGGCCGGGACAGGGGAGTGATTATGGCTACACCTTC. Encoded protein: CASRPGQGSDYGYTF.

CDR3 in DNA: TGTGCCAGCTCACCGAGCCGGACAGGGCGCCGTACAGATACGCAGTATTTT. Translating gives CASSPSRTGRRTDTQYF. The chain links TRBV18 to TRBJ2-3; TRBD1 matches 8 bases. This CDR3 has 17 residues. The germline V gene encodes CDR1 KGHSH and CDR2 LQKENI. The V segment lost 3 bases and the J segment 3 bases; nucleotides outside the gene matches: 11.

The chain couples TRBV6-1 to TRBJ2-7; no clear D. Germline CDR1 and CDR2: MNHNS and SASEGT. V shed 4 bases and J shed 0 bases, with 4 bases lying between them. There are 12 residues in the CDR3. The CDR3: CASSGDSYEQYF. CDR3 DNA: TGTGCCAGCAGTGGGGACTCCTACGAGCAGTACTTC.

The J gene is TRBJ1-2, the V gene TRBV5-1; D is unresolved. The V end lost 0 bases, the J end lost 8 bases, and 11 bases lay between the germline ends. Germline V lookup: CDR1 SGHRS, CDR2 YFSETQ. This CDR3 spans 13 amino acids. The CDR3 DNA is TGCGCCAGCAGCTTGGCGGGAGCAGGCGGCTACACCTTC. Translating gives CASSLAGAGGYTF.

This clone was recorded only once. The chain carries TRBV5-1 and TRBJ2-1; D possibly uses TRBD1 or TRBD2 (5 bases each). The CDR3 runs to 12 residues. Per the germline V gene, CDR1 is SGHRS and CDR2 is YFSETQ. V lost 3 bases and J 15 bases, leaving 16 bases between the germline ends. The CDR3 is CASSWDPGRPFF. The CDR3 DNA follows: TGCGCCAGCAGCTGGGATCCGGGACGCCCGTTCTTC.

The J gene is TRBJ2-1, the V gene TRBV28; D not resolved. The germline V gene encodes CDR1 MDHEN and CDR2 SYDVKM. Trimming pared 10 bases from V and 9 bases from J, leaving 13 bases between. The CDR3 runs 11 residues. DNA for the CDR3: TGTGCCACCAACTTGGCTCGTGAGCAGTTCTTC. It codes for CATNLAREQFF.

The genes are TRBV6-5 and TRBJ1-3; no clear D. CDR1 and CDR2 from the germline V gene are MNHEY and SVGAGI. Trimming cost V 8 bases and J 0 bases, with 5 bases left between them. The CDR3 is made up of 12 amino acids. CDR3 in amino acids: CASLSSGNTIYF. As DNA, the CDR3 is TGTGCCAGCCTGAGCTCTGGAAACACCATATATTTT.

The V gene is TRBV7-9, the J gene TRBJ1-1; no reliable D call. The CDR3 loop spans 12 amino acids. V was pared by 5 bases and J by 8 bases, with 12 bases between. Germline V CDR1 and CDR2: SEHNR, FQNEAQ (reference sequence). The CDR3 sequence: CASSLVKVEAFF. CDR3 nucleotides: TGTGCCAGCAGCCTAGTGAAGGTCGAAGCTTTCTTT.

The V call is TRBV14, the J call TRBJ1-2; 7 bases agree with TRBD1. Germline CDR1 is SGHDN and CDR2 is FVKESK. V dropped 1 base and J dropped 9; count of bases not matched to a gene: 8. The CDR3 sequence is 14 residues long. CDR3 DNA: TGTGCCAGCAGCCAAGTGGGGACAGAGATGCGCTACACCTTC. Amino acid sequence: CASSQVGTEMRYTF. The whole variable domain, remainder taken from reference TRBV14 and TRBJ1-2, is EAGVTQFPSHSVIEKGQTVTLRCDPISGHDNLYWYRRVMGKEIKFLLHFVKESKQDESGMPNNRFLAERTGGTYSTLKVQPAELEDSGVYFCASSQVGTEMRYTFGSGTRLTVV.

This clone was seen only once. The chain has TRBV11-2 and TRBJ2-7; unclear D gene. Per germline, CDR1 SGHAT and CDR2 FQNNGV. This CDR3 has 14 residues. V was clipped by 3 bases and J by 3 bases, with 12 bases between them. CDR3 amino acids: CASSFGNKIYEQYF. The CDR3 nucleotides read TGTGCCAGCAGCTTTGGTAACAAAATCTACGAGCAGTACTTC.

This chain connects TRBV29-1 to TRBJ2-2; D is unresolved. Germline CDR1 reads SQVTM; CDR2 reads ANQGSEA. CDR3 length: 13 amino acids. Trimming took off 7 bases at V and 5 bases at J, with 14 bases between the two ends. The CDR3 is CSALRSGTGELFF. In nucleotides, the CDR3 is TGCAGCGCACTTCGGTCCGGGACCGGGGAGCTGTTTTTT.

V gene TRBV9 combines with J gene TRBJ2-7; D may be TRBD1 (6 bases). Germline V lookup: CDR1 SGDLS, CDR2 YYNGEE. The V end was cut by 4 bases, the J end by 3 bases, with 17 bases between. The CDR3 spans 15 residues. CDR3 protein: CASSPGTTSIYEQYF. The CDR3, as DNA: TGTGCCAGCAGCCCAGGGACAACAAGCATCTACGAGCAGTACTTC.